The 13 T cell receptor beta chains presented below share a single source sample, sequenced in a study of human T cells and chemical hapten exposure. The time point: healthy volunteer bleed at 6 weeks. Researchers extracted total RNA from unfractionated whole blood. TCRdb reprocessed the RACE reads via MiXCR and lists one record per CDR3 protein. The sample has about 45,000 distinct CDR3 sequences, about 4% seen once. Sequenced material: whole blood. The receptors were sampled from a human donor in good health. Some clones in this sample may be carry-over from other donors' samples.

This clonotype was detected only a few times. This chain uses TRBV6-1 with TRBJ1-5, with TRBD1 matching over 7 bases. The CDR3 spans 15 residues. V gave up 6 bases and J gave up 6 bases; unmatched junction bases: 11. From germline, CDR1 is MNHNS and CDR2 SASEGT. The CDR3 nucleotides read TGTGCCAGCAGCGCTAAGACAGGGCCCTTTCAGCCCCAGCATTTT. It translates to CASSAKTGPFQPQHF.

This clonotype was detected ten times or more. V gene TRBV25-1 combines with J gene TRBJ2-2; 7 nucleotides match TRBD1. Trimming removed 6 bases from V and 3 bases from J; junction bases left unmatched: 7. The CDR3 loop spans 15 amino acids. The germline V gene has CDR1 MGHDK and CDR2 SYGVNS. CDR3 sequence: CASRTTGPHTGELFF. CDR3 in DNA: TGTGCCAGCAGGACGACAGGGCCCCACACCGGGGAGCTGTTTTTT.

This clonotype was counted ten times or more. The genes are TRBV28 and TRBJ2-3; the D gene is possibly TRBD2 (5 bases). V shed 6 bases and J shed 4 bases, with 11 bases lying between them. CDR3 length equals 13 residues. Germline-derived CDR1 and CDR2 are MDHEN and SYDVKM. In DNA form, the CDR3 reads TGTGCCAGCAGGGACTTCCGGGCAGATACGCAGTATTTT. Translating gives CASRDFRADTQYF. The full variable domain, in which reference TRBV28 and TRBJ2-3 provide the parts outside the CDR3, is DVKVTQSSRYLVKRTGEKVFLECVQDMDHENMFWYRQDPGLGLRLIYFSYDVKMKEKGDIPEGYSVSREKKERFSLILESASTNQTSMYLCASRDFRADTQYFGPGTRLTVL.

This clonotype was observed a handful of times. The genes are TRBV7-9 and TRBJ1-1; no firm D call. CDR1 is SEHNR and CDR2 is FQNEAQ in the germline V gene (reference sequence). With 1 base removed from V and 4 bases from J, the gap between germline ends came to 19 bases. This CDR3 region has 17 residues. The CDR3 sequence: CASSLDRGLVAGTEAFF. The CDR3 nucleotides are TGTGCCAGCAGCTTAGATAGAGGACTGGTTGCGGGCACTGAAGCTTTCTTT.

This clonotype appeared many times. The V and J genes are TRBV10-3 and TRBJ1-1; no clear D gene. The CDR3 sequence is 13 residues long. Germline loops: CDR1 ENHRY, CDR2 SYGVKD. Trimming stripped 4 bases from V and 1 base from J, with 7 bases between. CDR3 nucleotide sequence: TGTGCCATCAGTGTTGAACCGAACACTGAAGCTTTCTTT. It codes for CAISVEPNTEAFF.

This clonotype was seen at least ten times. This chain uses TRBV10-3 with TRBJ2-3, with unresolved D. Per the germline V gene, CDR1 is ENHRY and CDR2 is SYGVKD. V lost 2 bases and J 1 base, leaving 13 bases between the germline ends. The CDR3 has 16 residues. CDR3 DNA sequence: TGTGCCATCAGTGAGGGGCAGCGAGCCGGCACAGATACGCAGTATTTT. Translating gives CAISEGQRAGTDTQYF.

In its sample, this clonotype was seen many times. The V call is TRBV10-3, the J call TRBJ1-5; 8 nucleotides match TRBD1. J lost 1 base, V lost 6 bases, and 2 bases had no gene match. There are 14 residues in the CDR3. CDR1 and CDR2 (germline): ENHRY, SYGVKD. CDR3 sequence: CAIRGQESNQPQHF. CDR3 DNA: TGTGCCATCAGGGGACAGGAGAGCAATCAGCCCCAGCATTTT.

This clonotype has a count of ten or more. The chain employs TRBV7-3 and TRBJ2-3, with D perhaps matching TRBD1 or TRBD2 (5 bases each). V lost 5 bases and J 5 bases, leaving 8 bases between the germline ends. The CDR3 runs to 12 residues. CDR1 is SGHTA, CDR2 FQGTGA, per germline. The CDR3 DNA follows: TGTGCCAGCAGCCCAGGGAGAGATACGCAGTATTTT. The encoded protein is CASSPGRDTQYF.

This clonotype showed up many times. V is TRBV6-5 and J is TRBJ2-7; TRBD2 matches at 9 bases. V trimming: 7 bases; J trimming: 5 bases; junction bases outside the gene matches: 12. Germline assignment: CDR1 MNHEY and CDR2 SVGAGI. CDR3 size: 15 residues. CDR3 residues: CASTGRRREGNEQYF. Written as DNA, the CDR3 is TGTGCCAGCACCGGAAGGCGGCGGGAGGGCAACGAGCAGTACTTC.

This clonotype was picked up many times. The chain combines TRBV12-3 or TRBV12-4 with TRBJ2-5; D remains unclear. The length of the CDR3 is 14 residues. V was cut by 2 bases and J by 3 bases, with 10 bases left in between. The CDR3 reads CASSLFPSKETQYF. The CDR3 bases are TGTGCCAGCAGTTTATTCCCGTCCAAAGAGACCCAGTACTTC.

There are many counts of this clonotype. V is TRBV2 and J is TRBJ2-1; D gene ambiguous. Germline values: CDR1 SNHLY, CDR2 FYNNEI. V shed 2 bases and J shed 6 bases, with 8 bases lying between them. CDR3 length: 13 residues. CDR3 nucleotides: TGTGCCAGCAGTGAATTTAGGAGCAATGAGCAGTTCTTC. This gives the protein CASSEFRSNEQFF.

V is TRBV28 and J is TRBJ2-3; 8 bases are a match to TRBD1. J was trimmed by 1 base and V by 3 bases; bases with no gene match: 3. Germline V gene lookup returns CDR1 MDHEN and CDR2 SYDVKM. CDR3 length: 15 residues. CDR3 coding DNA: TGTGCCAGCAGTTTCTCGACAGGGGGCACAGATACGCAGTATTTT. Encoded protein: CASSFSTGGTDTQYF.

This clonotype was recorded at least ten times. This chain uses TRBV9 with TRBJ2-3; possible D gene TRBD2, 5 bases. The CDR3 contains 13 residues. Per the germline V gene, CDR1 is SGDLS and CDR2 is YYNGEE. The V end was cut by 0 bases, the J end by 4 bases, with 6 bases between. CDR3 nucleotide sequence: TGTGCCAGCAGCGTAGTGGAGGCAGATACGCAGTATTTT. Amino acids: CASSVVEADTQYF.